This entry features one T cell receptor beta chain sequence. The germline gives CDR1 MRHNA, CDR2 SNTAGT. With 5 bases clipped from V and 2 bases from J, the junction kept 6 bases outside the gene matches. The CDR3 is made up of 16 amino acids. Treatment specified: roughly 18 received Ad26.COV2.S at low or high dose, single or two shots; a few received placebo; per-sample allocation not given. The samples date from day 63 after the first vaccine or placebo injection. Its platform was an Ad26 vector, and its expressed antigen was Wuhan-strain SARS-CoV-2 spike. The data were taken from a study of Ad26.COV2.S vaccination and SARS-CoV-2 variants. The wider study: Donor joined the COV1001 Ad26.COV2.S trial arm. Participants got Ad26.COV2.S intramuscularly, once or twice 56 days apart.

Sequencing was performed with immunoSEQ multiplex PCR; in TCRdb, only in-frame clones are kept and a portion is missing. This table has 250,000 or so clones, approximately 90% appearing once. V is TRBV6-4 and J is TRBJ2-1; 10 bases align to TRBD2. The receptor's source is a person between 18 and 60 years old who received the Ad26.COV2.S COVID-19 vaccine or a placebo. The starting material was peripheral blood, obtained in a trial of Ad26.COV2.S vaccine versus placebo. CDR3 nucleotide sequence: TGTGCCAGCAGTCGATCTAGCGGGAGCGCCTACAATGAGCAGTTCTTC. Translation gives CASSRSSGSAYNEQFF.